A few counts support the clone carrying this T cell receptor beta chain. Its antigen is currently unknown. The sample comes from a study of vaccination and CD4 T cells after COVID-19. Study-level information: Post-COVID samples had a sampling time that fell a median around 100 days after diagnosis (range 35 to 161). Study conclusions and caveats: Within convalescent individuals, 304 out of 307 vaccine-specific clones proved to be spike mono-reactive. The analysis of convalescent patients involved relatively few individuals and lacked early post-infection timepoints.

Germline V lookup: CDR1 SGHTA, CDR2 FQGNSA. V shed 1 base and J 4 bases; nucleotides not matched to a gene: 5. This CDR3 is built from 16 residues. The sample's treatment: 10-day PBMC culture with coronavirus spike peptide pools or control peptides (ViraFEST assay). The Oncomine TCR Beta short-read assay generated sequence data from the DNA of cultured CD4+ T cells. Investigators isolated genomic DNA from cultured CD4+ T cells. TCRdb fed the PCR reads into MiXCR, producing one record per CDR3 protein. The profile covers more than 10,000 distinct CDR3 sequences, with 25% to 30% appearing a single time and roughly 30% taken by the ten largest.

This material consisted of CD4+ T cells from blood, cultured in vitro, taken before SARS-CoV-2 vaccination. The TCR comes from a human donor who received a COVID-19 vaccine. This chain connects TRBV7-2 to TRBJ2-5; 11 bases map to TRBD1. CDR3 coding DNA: TGTGCCAGCAGCTTAGGAATAGGGACAGGGGGAGAGACCCAGTACTTC. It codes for CASSLGIGTGGETQYF.